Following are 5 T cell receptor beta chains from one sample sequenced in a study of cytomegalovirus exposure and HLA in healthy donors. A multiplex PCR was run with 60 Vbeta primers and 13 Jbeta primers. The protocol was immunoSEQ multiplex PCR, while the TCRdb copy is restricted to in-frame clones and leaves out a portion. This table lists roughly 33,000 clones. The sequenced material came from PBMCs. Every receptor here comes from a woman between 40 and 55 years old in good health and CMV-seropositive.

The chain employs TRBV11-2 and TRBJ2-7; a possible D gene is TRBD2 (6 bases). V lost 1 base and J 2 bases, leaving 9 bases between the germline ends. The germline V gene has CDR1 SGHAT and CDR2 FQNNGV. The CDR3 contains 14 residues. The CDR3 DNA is TGTGCCAGCAGCTTAGTGGGAGGAGCCTACGAGCAGTACTTC. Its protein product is CASSLVGGAYEQYF.

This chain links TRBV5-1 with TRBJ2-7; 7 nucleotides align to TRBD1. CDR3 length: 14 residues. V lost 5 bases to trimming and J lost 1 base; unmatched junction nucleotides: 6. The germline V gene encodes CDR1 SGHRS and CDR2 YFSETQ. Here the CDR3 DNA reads TGCGCCAGCAGTCCGACAGGGCTATCCTACGAGCAGTACTTC. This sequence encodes CASSPTGLSYEQYF.

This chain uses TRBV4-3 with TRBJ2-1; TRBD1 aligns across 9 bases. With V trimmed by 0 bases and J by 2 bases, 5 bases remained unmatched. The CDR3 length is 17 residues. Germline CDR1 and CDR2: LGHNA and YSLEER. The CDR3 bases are TGCGCCAGCAGCCAAGATAGGGGACAGGGCCCCTACAATGAGCAGTTCTTC. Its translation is CASSQDRGQGPYNEQFF.

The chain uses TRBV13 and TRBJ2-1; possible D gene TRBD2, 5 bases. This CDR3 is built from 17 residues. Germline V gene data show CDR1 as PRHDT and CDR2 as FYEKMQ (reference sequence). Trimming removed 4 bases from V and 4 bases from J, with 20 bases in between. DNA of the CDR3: TGTGCCAGCAGCTCCCTTTACGGGCTGGGCGGGTACAATGAGCAGTTCTTC. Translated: CASSSLYGLGGYNEQFF.

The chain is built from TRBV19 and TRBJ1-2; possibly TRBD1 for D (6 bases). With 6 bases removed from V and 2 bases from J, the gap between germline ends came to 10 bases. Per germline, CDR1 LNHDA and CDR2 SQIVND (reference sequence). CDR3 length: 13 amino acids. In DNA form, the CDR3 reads TGTGCCAGTAGCACAGGGCCCAACTATGGCTACACCTTC. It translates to CASSTGPNYGYTF.